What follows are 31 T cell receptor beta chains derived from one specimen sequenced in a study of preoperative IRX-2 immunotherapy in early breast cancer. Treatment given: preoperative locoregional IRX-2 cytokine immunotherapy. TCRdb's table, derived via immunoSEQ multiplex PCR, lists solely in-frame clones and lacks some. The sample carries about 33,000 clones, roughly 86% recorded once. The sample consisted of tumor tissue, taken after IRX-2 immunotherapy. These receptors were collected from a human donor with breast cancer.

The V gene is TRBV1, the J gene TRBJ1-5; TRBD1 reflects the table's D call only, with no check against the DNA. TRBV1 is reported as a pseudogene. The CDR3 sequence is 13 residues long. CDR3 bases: TGCGCCAGCAGCCAAGACAACAATCAGCCCCAGCATTTT. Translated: CASSQDNNQPQHF.

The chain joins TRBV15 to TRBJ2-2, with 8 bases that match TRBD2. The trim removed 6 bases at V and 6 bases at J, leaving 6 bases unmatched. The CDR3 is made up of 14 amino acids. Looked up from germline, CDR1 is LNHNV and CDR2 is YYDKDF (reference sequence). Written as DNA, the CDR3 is TGTGCCACCAGTGCCGGGAGGGTTTCCGGGGAGCTGTTTTTT. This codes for CATSAGRVSGELFF.

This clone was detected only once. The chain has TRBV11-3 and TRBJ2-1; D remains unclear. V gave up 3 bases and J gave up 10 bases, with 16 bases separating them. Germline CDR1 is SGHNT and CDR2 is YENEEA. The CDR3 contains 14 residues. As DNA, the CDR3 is TGTGCCAGCAGCTTGGGCGCTTCGCCTGAGGAGCAGTTCTTC. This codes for CASSLGASPEEQFF. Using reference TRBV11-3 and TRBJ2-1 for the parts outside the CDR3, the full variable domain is EAGVVQSPRYKIIEKKQPVAFWCNPISGHNTLYWYLQNLGQGPELLIRYENEEAVDDSQLPKDRFSAERLKGVDSTLKIQPAELGDSAVYLCASSLGASPEEQFFGPGTRLTVL.

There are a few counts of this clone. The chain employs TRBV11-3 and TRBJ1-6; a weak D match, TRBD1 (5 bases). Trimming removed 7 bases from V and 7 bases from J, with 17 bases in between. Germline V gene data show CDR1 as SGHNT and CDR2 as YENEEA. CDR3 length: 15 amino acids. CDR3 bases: TGTGCCAGCAATCAAGGGTCTAGGGGAAATTCACCCCTCCACTTT. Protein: CASNQGSRGNSPLHF.

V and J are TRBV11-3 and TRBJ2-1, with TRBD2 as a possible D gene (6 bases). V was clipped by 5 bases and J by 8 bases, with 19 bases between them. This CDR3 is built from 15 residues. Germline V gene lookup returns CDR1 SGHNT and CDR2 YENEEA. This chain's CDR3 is CASSQGGASADEQFF. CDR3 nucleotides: TGTGCCAGCAGCCAAGGAGGGGCTAGCGCCGATGAGCAGTTCTTC.

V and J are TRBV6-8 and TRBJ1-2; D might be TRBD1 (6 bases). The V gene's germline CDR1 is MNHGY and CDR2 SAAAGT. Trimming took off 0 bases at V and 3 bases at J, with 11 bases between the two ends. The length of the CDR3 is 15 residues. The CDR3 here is CASSYSTGQHYGYTF. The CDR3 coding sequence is TGTGCCAGCAGTTACTCGACTGGACAGCACTATGGCTACACCTTC.

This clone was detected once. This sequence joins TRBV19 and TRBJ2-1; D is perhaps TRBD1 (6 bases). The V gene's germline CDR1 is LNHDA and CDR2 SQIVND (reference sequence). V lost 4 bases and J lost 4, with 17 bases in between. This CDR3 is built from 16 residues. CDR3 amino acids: CASSTPTGRLYNEQFF. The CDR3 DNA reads TGTGCCAGTAGTACCCCCACAGGGAGATTATACAATGAGCAGTTCTTC.

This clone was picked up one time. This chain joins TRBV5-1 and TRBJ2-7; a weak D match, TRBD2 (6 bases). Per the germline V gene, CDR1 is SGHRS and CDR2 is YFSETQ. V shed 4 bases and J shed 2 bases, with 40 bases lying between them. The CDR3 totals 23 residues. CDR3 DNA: TGCGCCAGCAGCGCCACGGGACTGAGGCCCCCCGGTCGTCGGAACCTCCAAACCTACGAGCAGTACTTC. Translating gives CASSATGLRPPGRRNLQTYEQYF.

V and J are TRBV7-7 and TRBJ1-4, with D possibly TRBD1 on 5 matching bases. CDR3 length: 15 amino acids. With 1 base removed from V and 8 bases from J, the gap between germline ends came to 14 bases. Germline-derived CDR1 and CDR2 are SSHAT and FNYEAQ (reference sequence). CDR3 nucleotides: TGTGCCAGCAGCTTAGACGCAGGGAGTGACGAAAAACTGTTTTTT. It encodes CASSLDAGSDEKLFF. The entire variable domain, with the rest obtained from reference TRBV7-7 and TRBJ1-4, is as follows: GAGVSQSPRYKVTKRGQDVTLRCDPISSHATLYWYQQALGQGPEFLTYFNYEAQPDKSGLPSDRFSAERPEGSISTLTIQRTEQRDSAMYRCASSLDAGSDEKLFFGSGTQLSVL.

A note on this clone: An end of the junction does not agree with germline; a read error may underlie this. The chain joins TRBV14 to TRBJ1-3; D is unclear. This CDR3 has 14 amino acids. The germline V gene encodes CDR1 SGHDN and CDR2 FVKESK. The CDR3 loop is CASTQDIGRNTIYF. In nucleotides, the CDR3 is TGTGCCAGCACCCAAGACATCGGTAGAAACACCATATATTTT.

Here the CDR3 reads CASSLALTSGRGDTQYF. As DNA, the CDR3 is TGTGCCAGCAGCTTGGCCCTAACTAGCGGCAGGGGGGATACGCAGTATTTT. The rearrangement links TRBV7-1 to TRBJ2-3; perhaps TRBD2 as D (8 bases). TRBV7-1 is annotated as an ORF whose role is uncertain. V was cut by 4 bases and J by 6 bases, with 23 bases left in between. The CDR3 is 17 amino acids.

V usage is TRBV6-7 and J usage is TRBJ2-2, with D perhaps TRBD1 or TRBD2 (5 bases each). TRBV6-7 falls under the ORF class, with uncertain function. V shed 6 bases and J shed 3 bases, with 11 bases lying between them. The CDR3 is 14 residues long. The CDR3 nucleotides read TGTGCCAGCAGCGGTGGGGGTGACACCGGGGAGCTGTTTTTT. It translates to CASSGGGDTGELFF.

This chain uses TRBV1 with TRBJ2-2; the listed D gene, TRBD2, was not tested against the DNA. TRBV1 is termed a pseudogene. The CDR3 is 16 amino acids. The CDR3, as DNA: TGCGCCAGCAGCCAAGTTTCGGGAGAGTACACCGGGGAGCTGTTTTTT. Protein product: CASSQVSGEYTGELFF.

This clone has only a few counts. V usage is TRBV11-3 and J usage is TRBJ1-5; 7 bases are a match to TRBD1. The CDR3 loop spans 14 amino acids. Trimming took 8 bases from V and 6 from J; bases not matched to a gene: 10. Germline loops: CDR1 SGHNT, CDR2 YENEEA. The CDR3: CASGGRQGGQPQHF. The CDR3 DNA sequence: TGTGCCAGCGGAGGCCGACAGGGTGGTCAGCCCCAGCATTTT.

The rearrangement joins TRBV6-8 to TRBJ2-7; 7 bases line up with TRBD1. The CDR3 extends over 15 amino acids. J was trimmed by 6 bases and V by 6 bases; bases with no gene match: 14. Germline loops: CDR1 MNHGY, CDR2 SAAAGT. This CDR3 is CASRPSGTVLGEQYF. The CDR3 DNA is TGTGCCAGCAGGCCCTCCGGGACAGTGCTAGGCGAGCAGTACTTC.

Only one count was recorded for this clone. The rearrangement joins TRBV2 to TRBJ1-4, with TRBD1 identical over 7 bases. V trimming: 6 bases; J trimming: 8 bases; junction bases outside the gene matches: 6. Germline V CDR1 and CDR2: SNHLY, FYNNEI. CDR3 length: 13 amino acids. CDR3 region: CASRRQGGEKLFF. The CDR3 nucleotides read TGTGCCAGCAGGAGACAGGGAGGGGAAAAACTGTTTTTT.

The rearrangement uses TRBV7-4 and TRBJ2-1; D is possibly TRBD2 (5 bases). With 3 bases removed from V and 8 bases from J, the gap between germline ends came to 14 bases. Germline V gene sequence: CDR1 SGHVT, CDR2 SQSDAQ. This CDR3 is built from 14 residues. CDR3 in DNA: TGTGCCAGCAGCTTGGTGGCGGCCGGGGATGAGCAGTTCTTC. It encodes CASSLVAAGDEQFF.

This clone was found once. The chain's CDR3 is CASRDSGTNQPQHF. As DNA, the CDR3 is TGTGCCAGCAGGGACAGCGGAACCAATCAGCCCCAGCATTTT. This chain links TRBV6-8 with TRBJ1-5, with D perhaps matching TRBD1 (6 bases). Germline-derived CDR1 and CDR2 are MNHGY and SAAAGT. There are 14 residues in the CDR3. Trimming removed 6 bases from V and 3 bases from J, with 12 bases in between.

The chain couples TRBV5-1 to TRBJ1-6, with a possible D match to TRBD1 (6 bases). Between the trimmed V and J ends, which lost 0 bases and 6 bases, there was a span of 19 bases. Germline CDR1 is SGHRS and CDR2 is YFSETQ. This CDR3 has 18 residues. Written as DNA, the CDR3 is TGCGCCAGCAGCTTGGTGAGCGGGGGGCTCAAAATTAATTCACCCCTCCACTTT. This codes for CASSLVSGGLKINSPLHF.

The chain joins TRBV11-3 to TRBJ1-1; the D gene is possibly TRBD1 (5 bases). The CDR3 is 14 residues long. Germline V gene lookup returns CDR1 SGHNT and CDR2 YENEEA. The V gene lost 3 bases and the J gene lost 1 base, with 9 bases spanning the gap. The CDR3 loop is CASSLRGPNTEAFF. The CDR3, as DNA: TGTGCCAGCAGCTTGCGGGGCCCGAACACTGAAGCTTTCTTT.

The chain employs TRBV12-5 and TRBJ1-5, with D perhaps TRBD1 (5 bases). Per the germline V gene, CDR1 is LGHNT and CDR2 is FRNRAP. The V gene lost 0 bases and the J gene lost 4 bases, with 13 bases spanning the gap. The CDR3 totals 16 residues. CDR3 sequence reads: CASGLVLGGKNQPQHF. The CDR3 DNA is TGTGCTAGTGGTTTGGTACTTGGGGGAAAGAATCAGCCCCAGCATTTT.

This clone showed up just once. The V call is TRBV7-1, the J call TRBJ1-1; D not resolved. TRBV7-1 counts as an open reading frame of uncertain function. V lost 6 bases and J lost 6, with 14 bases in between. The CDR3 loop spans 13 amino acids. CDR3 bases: TGTGCCAGCAGAGCGGGTCGGGGAGCTGAAGCTTTCTTT. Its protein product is CASRAGRGAEAFF.

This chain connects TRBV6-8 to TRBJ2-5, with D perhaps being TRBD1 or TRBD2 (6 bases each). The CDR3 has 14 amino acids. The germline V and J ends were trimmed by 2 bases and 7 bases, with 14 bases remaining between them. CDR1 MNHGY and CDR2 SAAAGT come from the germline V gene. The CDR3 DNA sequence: TGTGCCAGCAGTTACCTTTGGGGGGCCGGGACCCAGTACTTC. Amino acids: CASSYLWGAGTQYF.

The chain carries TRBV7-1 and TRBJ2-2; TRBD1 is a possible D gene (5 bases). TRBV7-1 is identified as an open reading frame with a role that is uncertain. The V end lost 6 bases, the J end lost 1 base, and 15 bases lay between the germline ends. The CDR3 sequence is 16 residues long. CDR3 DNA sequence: TGTGCCAGCAGGGCAGCGACAGTCCTGAACACCGGGGAGCTGTTTTTT. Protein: CASRAATVLNTGELFF.

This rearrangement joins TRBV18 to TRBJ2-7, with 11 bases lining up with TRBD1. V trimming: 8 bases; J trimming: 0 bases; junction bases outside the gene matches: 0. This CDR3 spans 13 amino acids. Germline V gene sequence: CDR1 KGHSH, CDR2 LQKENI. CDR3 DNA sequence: TGTGCCAGCGGGACAGGGGGCTCCTACGAGCAGTACTTC. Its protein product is CASGTGGSYEQYF.

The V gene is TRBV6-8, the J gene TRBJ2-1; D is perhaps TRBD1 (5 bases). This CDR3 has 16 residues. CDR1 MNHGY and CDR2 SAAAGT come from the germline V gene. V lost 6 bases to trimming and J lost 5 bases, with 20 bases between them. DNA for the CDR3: TGTGCCAGCAGCCCCTTCACAGGTCGGGCCAACAATGAGCAGTTCTTC. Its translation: CASSPFTGRANNEQFF.

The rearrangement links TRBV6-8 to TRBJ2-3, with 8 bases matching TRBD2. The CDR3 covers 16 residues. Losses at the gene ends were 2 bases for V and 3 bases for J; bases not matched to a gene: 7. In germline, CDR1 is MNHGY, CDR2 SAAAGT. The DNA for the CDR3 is TGTGCCAGCAGTTACCAGCGGGGGAAGGTGACAGATACGCAGTATTTT. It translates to CASSYQRGKVTDTQYF.

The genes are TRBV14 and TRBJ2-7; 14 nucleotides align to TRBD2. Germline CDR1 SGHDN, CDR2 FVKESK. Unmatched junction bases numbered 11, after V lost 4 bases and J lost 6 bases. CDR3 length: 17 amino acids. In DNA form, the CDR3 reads TGTGCCAGCAGCCGACGTGCAAGGGGACTAGCGGGAGTCGAGCAGTACTTC. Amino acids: CASSRRARGLAGVEQYF.

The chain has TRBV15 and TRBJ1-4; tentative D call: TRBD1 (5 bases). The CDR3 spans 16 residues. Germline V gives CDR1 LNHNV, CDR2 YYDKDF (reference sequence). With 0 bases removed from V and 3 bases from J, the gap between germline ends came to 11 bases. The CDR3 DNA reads TGTGCCACCAGCAGAGATCGGGGGGTATCTAATGAAAAACTGTTTTTT. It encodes CATSRDRGVSNEKLFF.

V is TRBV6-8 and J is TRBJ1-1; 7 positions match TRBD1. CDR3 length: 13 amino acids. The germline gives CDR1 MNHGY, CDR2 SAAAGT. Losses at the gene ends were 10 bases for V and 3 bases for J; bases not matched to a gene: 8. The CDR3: CATTPGGYTEAFF. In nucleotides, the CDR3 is TGTGCCACCACCCCAGGGGGGTACACTGAAGCTTTCTTT.

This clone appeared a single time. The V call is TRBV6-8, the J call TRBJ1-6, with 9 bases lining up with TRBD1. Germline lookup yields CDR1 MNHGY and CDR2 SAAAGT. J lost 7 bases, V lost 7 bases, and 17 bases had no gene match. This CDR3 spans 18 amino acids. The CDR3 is CASNGDRSSDRGNSPLHF. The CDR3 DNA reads TGTGCCAGCAACGGGGACCGTTCATCGGACAGGGGAAATTCACCCCTCCACTTT.